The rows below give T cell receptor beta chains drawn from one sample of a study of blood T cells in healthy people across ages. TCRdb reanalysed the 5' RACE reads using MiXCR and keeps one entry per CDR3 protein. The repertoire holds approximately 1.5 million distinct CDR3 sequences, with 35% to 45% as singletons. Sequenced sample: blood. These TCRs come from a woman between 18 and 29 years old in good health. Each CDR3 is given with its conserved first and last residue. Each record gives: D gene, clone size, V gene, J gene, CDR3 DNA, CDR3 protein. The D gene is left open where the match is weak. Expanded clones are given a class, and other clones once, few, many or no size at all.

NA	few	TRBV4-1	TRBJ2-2	TGCGCCAGCAGCCAGGAACCACAGGGCCCCGGGGAGCTGTTTTTT	CASSQEPQGPGELFF
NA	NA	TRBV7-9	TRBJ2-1	TGTGCCAGCAGCTTAATGGATCTTAACAATGAGCAGTTCTTC	CASSLMDLNNEQFF
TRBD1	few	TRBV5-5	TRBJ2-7	TGTGCCAGCAGCTTGGTTGGGACAGGGATATACAATGAGCAGTACTTC	CASSLVGTGIYNEQYF
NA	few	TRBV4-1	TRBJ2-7	TGCGCCAGCAGCCCCCTCAAGGACAGAATATACGAGCAGTACTTC	CASSPLKDRIYEQYF
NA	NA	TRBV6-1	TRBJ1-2	TGTGCCAGCAGTTGGGGGGACGGGGTATCTGGTGGCTACACCTTC	CASSWGDGVSGGYTF
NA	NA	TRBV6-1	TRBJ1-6	TGTGCCAGCAAGGGACCAGTCTATTCACCCCTCCACTTT	CASKGPVYSPLHF
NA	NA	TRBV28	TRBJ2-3	TGTGCCAGCAGTTTCGTTCCAGATACGCAGTATTTT	CASSFVPDTQYF
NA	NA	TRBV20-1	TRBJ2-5	TGCAGTGCTAGAGATTGGGGGGCAGTCGGGGAGACCCAGTACTTC	CSARDWGAVGETQYF
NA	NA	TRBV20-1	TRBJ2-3	TGCAGTGCTAGAGATTTTTTGGGGGGCACAGATACGCAGTATTTT	CSARDFLGGTDTQYF
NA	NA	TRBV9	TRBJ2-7	TGTGCCAGCAGCGTAGTGGGGAGTAATGAGCAGTACTTC	CASSVVGSNEQYF
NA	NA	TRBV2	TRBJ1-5	TGTGCCAGCAGTGTGGGCGGATATAGCAATCAGCCCCAGCATTTT	CASSVGGYSNQPQHF
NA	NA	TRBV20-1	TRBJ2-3	TGCAGTGCTATTGCTAGCTGGGCCGCAGATACGCAGTATTTT	CSAIASWAADTQYF
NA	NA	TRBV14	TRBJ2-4	TGTGCCAGCAGCCAAGGGGGCCGGAAAAACATTCAGTACTTC	CASSQGGRKNIQYF
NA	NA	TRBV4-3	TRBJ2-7	TGCGCCAGCAGCCAACGTCCCGACTACGAGCAGTACTTC	CASSQRPDYEQYF
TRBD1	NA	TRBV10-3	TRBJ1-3	TGTGCCATCATGTCAGGGGGCTCTGGAAACACCATATATTTT	CAIMSGGSGNTIYF
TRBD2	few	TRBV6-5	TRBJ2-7	TGTGCCAGCAGTTACAGGCGGGCTAGCGGATCCTACGAGCAGTACTTC	CASSYRRASGSYEQYF
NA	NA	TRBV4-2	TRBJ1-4	TGTGCCAGCAGCCGGGACGTGAAGGAAAAACTGTTTTTT	CASSRDVKEKLFF
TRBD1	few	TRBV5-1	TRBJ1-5	TGCGCCAGCAGTAGGACAGGGGGCAATAATCAGCCCCAGCATTTT	CASSRTGGNNQPQHF
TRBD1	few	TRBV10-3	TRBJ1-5	TGTGCCACCGCCCGGGACAGGGATCAGCCCCAGCATTTT	CATARDRDQPQHF
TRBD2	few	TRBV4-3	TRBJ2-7	TGCGCCAGCAGCTCTTCCTTAGCGGGAGGGCCCTACGAGCAGTACTTC	CASSSSLAGGPYEQYF
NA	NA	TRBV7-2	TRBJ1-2	TGTGCCAGCAGCTTAGCCCTAGGGCGGGCGGGTGGCTACACCTTC	CASSLALGRAGGYTF
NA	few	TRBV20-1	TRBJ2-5	TGCAGTGCTCGCTTCTTTGGGACGAAAGAGTACTTC	CSARFFGTKEYF
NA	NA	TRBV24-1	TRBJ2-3	TGTGCTGCGTCGCCAGACCTTGCAGGGGCAGATACGCAGTATTTT	CAASPDLAGADTQYF